This T cell receptor (beta chain) is from a study of shared clonotypes between healthy human individuals. CD8 cells regarded as naive lacked CD45RO, were positively chosen for CCR7, and omitted terminally differentiated effector memory CD45RA+ cells. Participating donors were healthy, HIV-negative adults free of recent acute infections or vaccinations. As to this clone: The target antigen is unknown.

This CDR3 spans 17 amino acids. V lost 0 bases and J lost 6; bases outside the gene matches: 8. The germline CDR1 and CDR2 sequences are MGHRA and YSYEKL. Study results and caveats: Generally, estimated richness proved larger in naive subsets than it did in memory subsets.

The authors distributed each subset's genomic DNA evenly over several immunoSEQ plates. TCRdb's table, derived via immunoSEQ multiplex PCR, lists solely in-frame clones and lacks some. This table holds around 2,000,000 clones, just under 95% found once. The receptor's source is a man between 18 and 35 years old in good health. V gene TRBV4-1 combines with J gene TRBJ2-3; 11 bases are a match to TRBD1. The sample taken for sequencing was naive CD8+ T cells sorted from blood. The chain's CDR3 is CASSQDPGQGVVDTQYF. CDR3 nucleotide sequence: TGCGCCAGCAGCCAAGACCCGGGACAGGGGGTGGTGGATACGCAGTATTTT.